This T cell receptor beta chain was recovered during a study of T cells in Graves' hyperthyroidism and ophthalmopathy (dated by TCRdb to the late 2010s). Some background on the complete study: Peripheral blood was collected at initial diagnosis, before any treatment. TCR V-J signatures able to tell the groups apart were searched for in a discovery cohort of 95 or so patients, of whom 43 had Graves' ophthalmopathy and about 60 had stable Graves' hyperthyroidism. Prospective prediction of ophthalmopathy was tested in an independent validation cohort of fewer than 20 hyperthyroidism patients and 17 patients who later progressed to ophthalmopathy. The 100 or so discovery patients were divided at random into training and test sets in a 7:3 ratio. Thyroid tissue and blood T-cell repertoires from roughly 6 Graves' hyperthyroidism patients were also compared in the study. After blood sampling, hyperthyroidism patients were treated with methimazole at a starting dose of 30 mg daily, and ophthalmopathy patients were treated with high-dose intravenous methylprednisolone. According to the paper, TCR Vbeta CDR3 sequencing was carried out on 135 peripheral blood samples, which came from around 43 ophthalmopathy, around 74 hyperthyroidism and roughly 17 progressor patients. Overall results and qualifications from the work: In validation, progression to ophthalmopathy was predicted by the model with 70.59% sensitivity and around 76% specificity, a median of roughly 6 months before onset. In cross-validation, a model built on a 13 V-J signature told ophthalmopathy apart from stable hyperthyroidism with roughly 87% sensitivity and approximately 84% specificity, and in testing the same model reached 80%/75%. No statistical method was used to set the sample size in advance, and investigators knew the group allocation. Blood samples also contained most of the expanded thyroid clonotypes (frequency above 0.001), which suggests that blood repertoires may reflect thyroid immune responses.

The trim is 8 bases for V and 3 bases for J, with a gap of 11 bases between the germline ends. From the cysteine up to the phenylalanine, the CDR3 has a length of 13 residues. The kept DNA is CDR3 alone, 39 bases in frame from the first base. From a lookup of the germline V gene, CDR1 and CDR2 are MNHNS and SASEGT. TCR beta CDR3 regions were amplified from RNA transcripts. The first round of RT-PCR for the TCR CDR3 was performed with the HTBI primer set and the Qiagen OneStep RT-PCR kit. Libraries were constructed in a second round of multiplex PCR, after which size selection and purification were carried out. Sequencing of the libraries was done on an Illumina HiSeq2000 using paired-end 100 bp reads. The study's processing was this. Raw data were processed with SOAPnuke, discarding reads with adapters, uncalled bases, mean Phred below 15, or no exact constant-primer or identifier match. High-quality paired reads were merged using COPE v1.2.5, and each unique nucleotide sequence was defined as a clonotype. MiTCR v1.1 was used to align the clonotypes against IMGT TRBV, TRBD and TRBJ reference segments. The analysis included only V-J combinations with a frequency above 0.0001, which together covered around 99% of the repertoires. The TCS score was defined as the ratio of F50 (clonal expansion) to E x V (chaos), calculated using BLOSUM62-based TCRdist between CDR3 peptides within each V-J. Welch's t-statistics and random forest reduced fewer than 550 V-J features to roughly 13, which were used in a naive Bayes classifier (R e1071). TCRdb handled the public reads itself, with Q25 trimming in fastp and clone calling in MiXCR, and kept productive beta chains. All rows with the same CDR3 protein become a single entry with the most common DNA and genes. These V and J calls rely on TCRdb rather than the paper's analysis. This sample is represented by 500,000 to 550,000 distinct CDR3 sequences; under 25% of them were singletons. Jointly, the top ten make up about a quarter of the sample.

In regard to this clonotype: This clone's antigen is unknown. No clone much larger than this one lies a single base away; base qualities are absent.

Stable Graves' hyperthyroidism was defined as no progression to ophthalmopathy during 18 months of follow-up. Hyperthyroidism patients were newly diagnosed, with disease duration under 2 months, and aged 18 to 65 years. Any patient with an uncontrolled infection, another autoimmune disease, pregnancy or lactation was excluded. Diagnoses relied on clinical symptoms, serum thyroxine and TRAb, thyroid ultrasound and orbital computed tomography. PBMCs were isolated from approximately 10 ml of fresh peripheral blood by Ficoll-Paque density gradient centrifugation. Total RNA was extracted using Trizol reagent, and RNA quality was assessed on an Agilent 2100 Bioanalyzer.

The chain is assembled from TRBV6-1 and TRBJ1-5; no D gene is confidently identified. The material sequenced was blood. The TCR was taken from a man in his late teens or twenties with Graves' hyperthyroidism. CDR3 region: CASSRHLNQPQHF. The nucleotide sequence reads TGTGCCAGCTCCAGACATCTCAATCAGCCCCAGCATTTT.